This TCR beta chain was found in a study of blood T cell repertoires in COVID-19. Study summary: There were acute and convalescent COVID-19 samples, and they came from the United States, Italy and Spain. In each case, the material was cDNA or gDNA derived from T cells, B-cell-depleted T cells, or PBMCs.

The CDR3 loop spans 13 amino acids. Trimming shortened V by 4 bases and J by 2 bases, and 7 bases separated the two germline ends. Original analysis: Amplifying reference gene primers gave estimates of nucleated cell counts. The data were produced by immunoSEQ multiplex PCR, yet TCRdb's version contains in-frame clones alone and is incomplete. D and trimming come from the DNA, and the V and J calls and clone size come from that table. The data show about 130,000 clones, roughly 80% seen once. Sequencing was carried out using peripheral blood. The source is an elderly man with COVID-19, enrolled during active disease. The chain has TRBV12-3 or TRBV12-4 and TRBJ2-3; D remains ambiguous. The CDR3 DNA is TGTGCCAGCAGTTCAACTTACACAGATACGCAGTATTTT. Translation gives CASSSTYTDTQYF.